The 2 T cell receptor beta chains below come from one sample, sequenced in a study of cytomegalovirus exposure and HLA in healthy donors. Sequenced by immunoSEQ multiplex PCR; TCRdb stores in-frame clones only, minus some. The sample comprises around 230,000 clones, approximately 86% of which are singletons, and roughly 1.2% rests with the top ten. Material: PBMCs. The source is a young woman in good health and CMV-seropositive.

This chain connects TRBV27 to TRBJ1-5; tentative D call: TRBD1 (6 bases). Germline V CDR1 and CDR2: MNHEY, SMNVEV (reference sequence). Trimming pared 6 bases from V and 2 bases from J, leaving 17 bases between. CDR3 length: 16 amino acids. The CDR3 bases are TGTGCCAGCAGCCTTTTGGGGGGGCTTGGCAATCAGCCCCAGCATTTT. This encodes CASSLLGGLGNQPQHF.

The V gene is TRBV6-1, the J gene TRBJ2-1; 11 nucleotides line up with TRBD1. From germline, CDR1 is MNHNS and CDR2 SASEGT. V dropped 1 base and J dropped 3; count of bases not matched to a gene: 11. The CDR3 contains 19 residues. Written as DNA, the CDR3 is TGTGCCAGCAGTGAAGATGTTTGGACCGGGACAGGGGGCTACAATGAGCAGTTCTTC. Its protein product is CASSEDVWTGTGGYNEQFF.